This TCR beta chain was sequenced in a study of blood T cells in healthy people across ages. Combining a sample-barcoded 5' primer with a J-beta primer mix, a second PCR ran for roughly 7 to 11 cycles. MiXCR, applied by TCRdb to the 5' RACE reads, yields one record per CDR3 protein. The data contain roughly 500,000 distinct CDR3 sequences, around 24% of them seen just once; the ten biggest clones take up around 10%. With respect to this clonotype: Its matching antigen is unknown.

Germline V CDR1 and CDR2: MDHEN, SYDVKM. The CDR3 has 13 amino acids. V was cut by 8 bases and J by 15 bases, with 23 bases left in between. Findings and caveats of the study: Investigators treated diversity estimates from one million T cells as underestimates.

The same data also contributed to another study, on T cells of mothers and their children. As that study records: Using around 1.5 ug per 15 ul, all extracted RNA underwent cDNA synthesis. Detection of persistent microchimeric T cell clones did not occur.

The specimen sequenced was blood. The chain carries TRBV28 and TRBJ1-5; tentative D call: TRBD1 (5 bases). The receptor comes from a boy younger than 18 in good health. The CDR3 DNA is TGTGCCAGCGGGGGATACTCGGGATGGAGGTGGCATTTT. Amino acid sequence: CASGGYSGWRWHF.